This T cell receptor (beta chain) was found in a study of blood T cell repertoires in COVID-19. Across the study: Spain, Italy and the United States supplied samples that represented acute and convalescent COVID-19. T cells, B-cell-depleted T cells, or PBMCs supplied cDNA or gDNA.

Source study methods: Estimation of nucleated cell counts was performed using reference gene primer amplification. Produced via immunoSEQ multiplex PCR; TCRdb's table is partial and in-frame only. V and J calls and clone size come straight from that table; D and trimming were deduced from the DNA. The sample has a few hundred thousand clones, around nine tenths seen once. V gave up 6 bases and J gave up 0 bases, with 8 bases separating them. The CDR3 spans 13 residues. Germline CDR1 is SQVTM and CDR2 is ANQGSEA. Seattle researchers signed up patients amid active infection and tracked them longitudinally.

The V call is TRBV29-1, the J call TRBJ1-4, with D uncertain. Material for sequencing was peripheral blood. This TCR was recovered from a woman aged 60-75 years with COVID-19, enrolled during active disease. CDR3: CSVTTATNEKLFF. Here the CDR3 DNA reads TGCAGCGTGACAACTGCAACTAATGAAAAACTGTTTTTT. The variable domain in full, completed from reference TRBV29-1 and TRBJ1-4, reads SAVISQKPSRDICQRGTSLTIQCQVDSQVTMMFWYRQQPGQSLTLIATANQGSEATYESGFVIDKFPISRPNLTFSTLTVSNMSPEDSSIYLCSVTTATNEKLFFGSGTQLSVL.